This T cell receptor beta chain stems from a study of control samples from healthy donors and cancer patients. Assay used: immunoSEQ multiplex PCR; TCRdb lists only in-frame clones, some missing. The sample has over 100,000 clones; 70% to 90% are singletons. Germline V lookup: CDR1 SGDLS, CDR2 YYNGEE. The CDR3 consists of 15 residues. V dropped 5 bases and J dropped 4; count of bases not matched to a gene: 8. V and J are TRBV9 and TRBJ2-2; 7 bases are shared with TRBD1. Material: blood. This receptor was obtained from a middle-aged man in good health. CDR3 residues: CASSADRDSTGELFF. For the CDR3, the DNA is TGTGCCAGCAGTGCCGACAGGGATAGCACCGGGGAGCTGTTTTTT.